Below, 28 T cell receptor beta chains from the same sample are listed, as sequenced in a study of T cell repertoires in cytomegalovirus infection. TCRdb independently ran MiXCR on the reads; one entry per CDR3 protein. The sample contains about 770,000 distinct CDR3 sequences, almost 30% of which appear only once. The antigens these receptors bind are not known. The sample in question was cultured CD8+ T cells from PBMCs, obtained from culture after CMV antigen stimulation. These receptors all come from a human donor in good health (CMV status not recorded). Some clones in this sample may be carry-over from other donors' samples.

The chain carries TRBV18 and TRBJ2-7; D possibly corresponds to TRBD1 (6 bases). Germline CDR1 reads KGHSH; CDR2 reads LQKENI. The CDR3 is 14 amino acids. The V gene lost 3 bases and the J gene lost 2 bases, with 11 bases spanning the gap. This CDR3 is CASSPGHLTYEQYF. Here the CDR3 DNA reads TGTGCCAGCTCACCGGGACACCTTACCTACGAGCAGTACTTC.

This chain joins TRBV27 and TRBJ1-2; no definite D call. V was clipped by 5 bases and J by 1 base, with 17 bases between them. Looked up from germline, CDR1 is MNHEY and CDR2 is SMNVEV (reference sequence). There are 16 residues in the CDR3. The CDR3 DNA follows: TGTGCCAGCAGTCCCTCTAGTTACAGCATTAACTATGGCTACACCTTC. Translation gives CASSPSSYSINYGYTF.

The genes are TRBV6-2 or TRBV6-3 and TRBJ1-6; D is ambiguous. Germline values: CDR1 MNHEY, CDR2 SVGEGT. Trimming left V 6 bases short and J 7 bases short, with 16 bases between. The CDR3 consists of 15 residues. CDR3 residues: CASRQEFPYNSPLHF. Here the CDR3 DNA reads TGTGCCAGCAGGCAGGAATTTCCATACAATTCACCCCTCCACTTT.

This clonotype came up once. The rearrangement uses TRBV19 and TRBJ2-2; tentatively, D is TRBD1 or TRBD2 (5 bases each). Trimming took off 6 bases at V and 2 bases at J, with 7 bases between the two ends. CDR3 length: 13 amino acids. The V gene's germline CDR1 is LNHDA and CDR2 SQIVND (reference sequence). The CDR3 DNA follows: TGTGCCAGTAGATGGGACAACACCGGGGAGCTGTTTTTT. Translating gives CASRWDNTGELFF.

In this sample, this clonotype turned up many times. The chain joins TRBV19 to TRBJ1-6; 11 nucleotides agree with TRBD1. Germline V lookup: CDR1 LNHDA, CDR2 SQIVND (reference sequence). CDR3 size: 15 residues. V trimming: 7 bases; J trimming: 9 bases; junction bases outside the gene matches: 8. The CDR3 reads CASNSAGQGGSPLHF. The CDR3 nucleotides read TGTGCCAGTAACTCCGCGGGACAGGGGGGTTCACCCCTCCACTTT.

The chain combines TRBV28 with TRBJ1-2; possible D gene TRBD1, 5 bases. Trimming took off 6 bases at V and 4 bases at J, with 18 bases between the two ends. The CDR3 totals 15 residues. Germline V gene lookup returns CDR1 MDHEN and CDR2 SYDVKM. CDR3 loop: CASSQGFSRGYGYTF. The CDR3 bases are TGTGCCAGCAGCCAGGGATTTTCAAGGGGCTATGGCTACACCTTC.

This rearrangement joins TRBV12-3 or TRBV12-4 to TRBJ2-7; a weak D match, TRBD2 (7 bases). This CDR3 region has 13 residues. Trimming shortened V by 5 bases and J by 6 bases, and 14 bases separated the two germline ends. The CDR3 DNA sequence: TGTGCCAGCAGTCCTGGGGGGGCGGGCGAGCAGTACGTC. It is translated as CASSPGGAGEQYV.

V gene TRBV7-6 combines with J gene TRBJ1-5, with TRBD1 matching over 12 bases. After removal of 2 bases from V and 7 bases from J, the junction contained 6 bases not matched to a gene. The CDR3 runs to 16 residues. Germline values: CDR1 SGHVS, CDR2 FNYEAQ. CDR3 amino acids: CASSLRDRGQWQPQHF. CDR3 bases: TGTGCCAGCAGCTTAAGGGACAGGGGGCAATGGCAGCCCCAGCATTTT.

The chain recombines TRBV5-5 with TRBJ1-4; 8 nucleotides line up with TRBD1. V gave up 4 bases and J gave up 8 bases; unmatched junction bases: 7. CDR3 length: 14 amino acids. Germline-derived CDR1 and CDR2 are SGHKS and YYEKEE (reference sequence). CDR3 sequence reads: CASSPGGAREKLFF. The CDR3 region has the DNA TGTGCCAGCAGCCCAGGGGGCGCCCGGGAAAAACTGTTTTTT.

The chain employs TRBV7-3 and TRBJ2-3, with TRBD2 matching over 12 bases. V trimming: 5 bases; J trimming: 3 bases; junction bases outside the gene matches: 9. Germline V CDR1 and CDR2: SGHTA, FQGTGA. The CDR3 contains 17 residues. The CDR3 loop reads CASSILAGGPGTDTQYF. The CDR3 DNA reads as TGTGCCAGCAGCATTCTAGCGGGGGGGCCGGGGACAGATACGCAGTATTTT.

Details on this clonotype: A clone one base away is much larger, so this may be a read error. The chain recombines TRBV7-2 with TRBJ2-1; D ambiguous. Trimming left V 3 bases short and J 10 bases short, with 10 bases between. Per germline, CDR1 SGHTA and CDR2 FQGNSA. This CDR3 region has 12 residues. This CDR3 reads CASSFRSKEQFF. The CDR3 DNA reads TGTGCCAGCAGCTTCAGGAGCAAGGAGCAGTTCTTC.

This clonotype was counted between two and nine times. This chain uses TRBV7-9 with TRBJ2-1; D is undetermined. Germline assignment: CDR1 SEHNR and CDR2 FQNEAQ (reference sequence). Trimming removed 7 bases from V and 0 bases from J, with 13 bases in between. The CDR3 loop spans 15 amino acids. The CDR3 DNA reads as TGTGCCAGCACAGGAGATGGTCTCTCCTACAATGAGCAGTTCTTC. Protein: CASTGDGLSYNEQFF.

This clonotype turned up a few times. V and J are TRBV19 and TRBJ1-1; 7 bases are shared with TRBD1. CDR1 and CDR2 from the germline V gene are LNHDA and SQIVND (reference sequence). The V segment lost 3 bases and the J segment 7 bases; nucleotides outside the gene matches: 8. The CDR3 loop spans 14 amino acids. CDR3 loop: CASSIPGTAIEAFF. CDR3 DNA sequence: TGTGCCAGTAGTATCCCCGGGACAGCAATTGAAGCTTTCTTT.

The sample holds many counts of this clonotype. The CDR3 loop is CASSLDTGELFF. The CDR3, as DNA: TGTGCCAGCAGCTTAGACACCGGGGAGCTGTTTTTT. The chain combines TRBV7-6 with TRBJ2-2; D ambiguous. V was cut by 1 base and J by 3 bases, with 0 bases left in between. The CDR3 covers 12 residues. CDR1 and CDR2 (germline): SGHVS, FNYEAQ.

V gene TRBV6-1 combines with J gene TRBJ2-7; D is undetermined. The CDR3 sequence is 13 residues long. V dropped 5 bases and J dropped 3 bases, with 11 bases sitting between them. Per the germline V gene, CDR1 is MNHNS and CDR2 is SASEGT. The CDR3 spells CASSYSEYYEQYF. CDR3 DNA sequence: TGTGCCAGCAGTTACAGTGAGTACTACGAGCAGTACTTC.

This clonotype was counted ten times or more. The chain joins TRBV6-2 or TRBV6-3 to TRBJ2-3; 11 bases map to TRBD1. With V trimmed by 7 bases and J by 5 bases, 8 bases remained unmatched. Per the germline V gene, CDR1 is MNHEY and CDR2 is SVGEGT. The length of the CDR3 is 15 residues. This CDR3 is CASKTGTGGRDTQYF. The CDR3 region has the DNA TGTGCCAGCAAAACTGGGACAGGGGGGCGAGATACGCAGTATTTT.

The chain carries TRBV27 and TRBJ2-7, with 10 positions matching TRBD2. This CDR3 contains 16 residues. The V segment lost 5 bases and the J segment 0 bases; nucleotides outside the gene matches: 7. Looked up from germline, CDR1 is MNHEY and CDR2 is SMNVEV (reference sequence). CDR3 amino acids: CASSPSGGHFSYEQYV. In nucleotides, the CDR3 is TGTGCCAGCAGTCCTAGCGGGGGCCATTTCTCCTACGAGCAGTACGTC.

This clonotype was counted at least ten times. The rearrangement joins TRBV7-6 to TRBJ2-7; no definite D call. The CDR3 totals 15 residues. Deletions cut 1 base from V and 0 bases from J, with 10 bases between. Germline loops: CDR1 SGHVS, CDR2 FNYEAQ. The CDR3 loop is CASSLDRMSSYEQYF. CDR3 nucleotides: TGTGCCAGCAGCTTAGATCGCATGAGCTCCTACGAGCAGTACTTC.

This clonotype has only a few counts. The chain employs TRBV27 and TRBJ1-2, with D possibly matching TRBD1 (5 bases). The germline gives CDR1 MNHEY, CDR2 SMNVEV (reference sequence). There are 14 residues in the CDR3. V was cut by 9 bases and J by 7 bases, with 21 bases left in between. In nucleotides, the CDR3 is TGTGCCAGTACGGAGACAGCGGGGTTGAGTGGCTACACCTTC. Its translation: CASTETAGLSGYTF.

This chain joins TRBV28 and TRBJ2-5, with 8 bases aligning to TRBD2. Germline CDR1 MDHEN, CDR2 SYDVKM. CDR3 length equals 20 residues. The V gene end was trimmed by 4 bases and the J gene end by 5 bases; junction bases not matched to a gene: 24. The CDR3 nucleotides read TGTGCCAGCAGTTATCCGACTCCAACCCAACTAGCGGTGAGGTGGGAGACCCAGTACTTC. Translating gives CASSYPTPTQLAVRWETQYF.

This clonotype came up a few times. Written as DNA, the CDR3 is TGTGCCAGCAGCCCACGTATGAGGAATGAGCAGTTCTTC. Its protein is CASSPRMRNEQFF. V gene TRBV6-8 combines with J gene TRBJ2-1; D remains ambiguous. Germline V gene lookup returns CDR1 MNHGY and CDR2 SAAAGT. The CDR3 runs 13 residues. Deletions cut 6 bases from V and 7 bases from J, with 13 bases between.

The chain joins TRBV7-8 to TRBJ2-7, with 11 positions matching TRBD2. Germline-derived CDR1 and CDR2 are SGHVS and FQNEAQ. This CDR3 is built from 15 residues. V lost 2 bases, J lost 3 bases, and 3 bases stayed unmatched. CDR3 bases: TGTGCCAGCAGCTTACTTAGCGGGGGGGGCTACGAGCAGTACTTC. Translated: CASSLLSGGGYEQYF.

The CDR3 sequence: CASSFPPWGSSYNEQFF. CDR3 DNA: TGTGCCAGCAGTTTCCCCCCTTGGGGCAGCTCCTACAATGAGCAGTTCTTC. The chain recombines TRBV6-6 with TRBJ2-1; weak D call: TRBD1 (5 bases). Trimming took off 4 bases at V and 0 bases at J, with 16 bases between the two ends. CDR1 is MNHNY and CDR2 is SVGAGI in the germline V gene (reference sequence). This CDR3 contains 17 residues.

The chain has TRBV27 and TRBJ1-1; possible D gene TRBD1, 6 bases. Trimming stripped 5 bases from V and 4 bases from J, with 17 bases between. Germline V CDR1 and CDR2: MNHEY, SMNVEV (reference sequence). The CDR3 contains 15 residues. In DNA form, the CDR3 reads TGTGCCAGCAGTCCGTCTGACAGGCCGCTCACTGAAGCTTTCTTT. The encoded protein is CASSPSDRPLTEAFF.

The chain couples TRBV4-1 to TRBJ2-3; D is unclear. Germline lookup yields CDR1 MGHRA and CDR2 YSYEKL. The CDR3 contains 14 residues. Trimming took off 3 bases at V and 0 bases at J, with 7 bases between the two ends. Here the CDR3 DNA reads TGCGCCAGCAGCCAGATAGTGAGCACAGATACGCAGTATTTT. It codes for CASSQIVSTDTQYF.

V is TRBV4-3 and J is TRBJ1-1; no firm D call. Germline V gene sequence: CDR1 LGHNA, CDR2 YSLEER. This CDR3 is 15 amino acids long. Between the trimmed V and J ends, which lost 0 bases and 3 bases, there was a span of 11 bases. The CDR3 DNA follows: TGCGCCAGCAGCCAAGATGCCCAGGCGGACACTGAAGCTTTCTTT. This encodes CASSQDAQADTEAFF.

CDR3 DNA: TGTGCCAGCAGCTCCTGGATGAAAAAGGAAAAACTGTTTTTT. This sequence encodes CASSSWMKKEKLFF. This chain connects TRBV7-9 to TRBJ1-4; D gene uncertain. V lost 4 bases and J lost 8, with 14 bases in between. The CDR3 has 14 amino acids. Germline assignment: CDR1 SEHNR and CDR2 FQNEAQ (reference sequence).

As for this clonotype: This clone may be a read error of a much larger clone one base away. The chain has TRBV3-1 and TRBJ2-2, with D possibly TRBD1 on 5 matching bases. V dropped 1 base and J dropped 1 base, with 10 bases sitting between them. Looked up from germline, CDR1 is LGHDT and CDR2 is YNNKEL (reference sequence). This CDR3 is 16 amino acids long. The CDR3 loop is CASSQVAQGNTGELFF. CDR3 DNA: TGTGCCAGCAGCCAAGTCGCCCAGGGGAACACCGGGGAGCTGTTTTTT.